The sequence of this T cell receptor beta chain was determined in a study of metastatic and nonmetastatic thyroid tumors. About the research overall: Repertoires from malignant and benign thyroid patients were compared across blood and tumor or nodule tissue.

On this clone itself: Its matching antigen is unknown.

Findings and caveats of the study: For both blood and tumor, malignant thyroid tumors reportedly showed significantly higher TCR beta diversity than benign nodules did.

How the authors handled the data: Building a distant-metastasis classifier for papillary thyroid cancer drew on CDR3 differences across clinicopathological groups. MiXCR reprocessed the PCR reads for TCRdb. TCRdb, not the authors, supplied the V and J calls. Of over 45,000 clones listed, roughly a fifth are singletons. Every patient was untreated before thyroid surgery. V was cut by 2 bases and J by 2 bases, with 11 bases left in between. CDR3 length equals 14 residues. From germline, CDR1 is DFQATT and CDR2 SNEGSKA (reference sequence). V is TRBV20-1 and J is TRBJ2-3; D possibly corresponds to TRBD2 (6 bases). Sequencing was carried out using blood. The sequence was obtained from a male donor with papillary thyroid cancer or a benign thyroid nodule (not recorded which). Some clones in this sample may be carry-over from other donors' samples. In DNA form, the CDR3 reads TGCAGTGCTAGACTAGCGAAGATCACAGATACGCAGTATTTT. Amino acids: CSARLAKITDTQYF.